These 2 T cell receptor beta chains were sequenced from one sample in a study of shared clonotypes between healthy human individuals. The naive CD8 subset, CD45RO-negative cells positively selected for CCR7, excluded terminally differentiated effector memory CD45RA+ cells. TCRdb keeps only in-frame clones here, not all; method: immunoSEQ multiplex PCR. Found here are about 2 million clones, less than 95% of them singletons; the top ten hold around 1.1%. Sequencing input: naive CD8+ T cells sorted from blood. Receptors originate from a man younger than 35 in good health.

This clone was detected only once. The same CDR3 also results from other DNA sequences found in this sample. V gene TRBV2 combines with J gene TRBJ1-2; 8 positions match TRBD1. V trimming: 5 bases; J trimming: 4 bases; junction bases outside the gene matches: 3. Germline V gene data show CDR1 as SNHLY and CDR2 as FYNNEI. The CDR3 consists of 13 residues. CDR3 bases: TGTGCCAGCAGTCCAGGGGGCGCCTATGGCTACACCTTC. Translated, it gives CASSPGGAYGYTF.

The chain uses TRBV5-1 and TRBJ1-2; D is ambiguous. Germline V lookup: CDR1 SGHRS, CDR2 YFSETQ. With 4 bases removed from V and 4 bases from J, the gap between germline ends came to 11 bases. The CDR3 has 13 residues. The CDR3 nucleotides read TGCGCCAGCAGCCCCCCAGGTGGCTATGGCTACACCTTC. Its translation is CASSPPGGYGYTF.